The present entry profiles one T cell receptor beta chain with its context. The record originates from a study of Ad26.COV2.S vaccination and SARS-CoV-2 variants. Treatment described: roughly 20 received Ad26.COV2.S at low or high dose, single or two shots; 5 received placebo; per-sample allocation not given. Samples came from day 63 after the first vaccine or placebo injection. Generated by immunoSEQ multiplex PCR, the TCRdb table keeps only in-frame clones and is missing some. The table shows about 400,000 clones, with around 91% occurring only once. This CDR3 region has 17 residues. Germline lookup yields CDR1 SGHRS and CDR2 YFSETQ. Trimming shortened V by 0 bases and J by 5 bases, and 18 bases separated the two germline ends.

This sequence originates from a person between 18 and 65 years old who received the Ad26.COV2.S COVID-19 vaccine or a placebo. This sequence joins TRBV5-1 and TRBJ1-5; unclear D gene. The sample in question was peripheral blood, obtained in a trial of Ad26.COV2.S vaccine versus placebo. The CDR3 protein is CASSLDVCPRPHQPQHF. The CDR3 nucleotides are TGCGCCAGCAGCTTGGACGTTTGCCCCCGGCCCCATCAGCCCCAGCATTTT. Full variable domain (missing parts from reference TRBV5-1 and TRBJ1-5): KAGVTQTPRYLIKTRGQQVTLSCSPISGHRSVSWYQQTPGQGLQFLFEYFSETQRNKGNFPGRFSGRQFSNSRSEMNVSTLELGDSALYLCASSLDVCPRPHQPQHFGDGTRLSIL.